The 20 T cell receptor beta chains listed next were all sequenced from one sample in a study of blood T cell repertoires in COVID-19. Repertoires were generated with immunoSEQ multiplex PCR, while TCRdb's copy carries only in-frame clones and drops some. The table lists roughly 100,000 clones, roughly 88% of them singletons. The sequenced sample consisted of peripheral blood. The receptors were gathered from a human donor in a cohort sampled during active COVID-19.

The CDR3 loop reads CASSWSVVGGGYNEQFF. The CDR3 region has the DNA TGCGCCAGCAGCTGGTCGGTGGTTGGCGGGGGGTACAATGAGCAGTTCTTC. The rearrangement links TRBV5-1 to TRBJ2-1, with 8 bases aligning to TRBD2. CDR3 length equals 17 residues. Germline V gene lookup returns CDR1 SGHRS and CDR2 YFSETQ. Trimming removed 3 bases from V and 4 bases from J; junction bases left unmatched: 12.

The CDR3 nucleotides are TGTGCCAGCAGGCAAAGGGGCCCCAAAGAAAAACTGTTTTTT. It encodes CASRQRGPKEKLFF. The chain is built from TRBV6-5 and TRBJ1-4, with a possible D match to TRBD1 (5 bases). Germline lookup yields CDR1 MNHEY and CDR2 SVGAGI. This CDR3 region has 14 residues. V lost 6 bases and J lost 8, with 16 bases in between.

The genes are TRBV5-8 and TRBJ1-1, with a tentative D call TRBD1 (5 bases). CDR3 length: 15 residues. The V and J ends lost 0 bases and 0 bases respectively, with 9 bases between them. Germline CDR1 SGHTS, CDR2 YDEGEE. The CDR3 protein is CASSLVGGMNTEAFF. The CDR3 DNA follows: TGTGCCAGCAGCTTGGTCGGGGGGATGAACACTGAAGCTTTCTTT.

This chain joins TRBV18 and TRBJ1-1; D is uncertain. Looked up from germline, CDR1 is KGHSH and CDR2 is LQKENI. V shed 2 bases and J shed 0 bases, with 7 bases lying between them. The CDR3 is made up of 14 amino acids. CDR3 sequence (DNA): TGTGCCAGCTCACCAGCGTTTCTGAACACTGAAGCTTTCTTT. Its translation is CASSPAFLNTEAFF. The full variable domain, with the rest looked up from reference TRBV18 and TRBJ1-1, is NAGVMQNPRHLVRRRGQEARLRCSPMKGHSHVYWYRQLPEEGLKFMVYLQKENIIDESGMPKERFSAEFPKEGPSILRIQQVVRGDSAAYFCASSPAFLNTEAFFGQGTRLTVV.

J is TRBJ1-1 and V is TRBV18; 7 nucleotides align to TRBD1. There are 16 residues in the CDR3. From germline, CDR1 is KGHSH and CDR2 LQKENI. The junction had 11 bases not matched to a gene; V was cut back by 3 bases and J by 4 bases. The CDR3 region is CASSPAGRGRVTEAFF. Written as DNA, the CDR3 is TGTGCCAGCTCACCGGCCGGGAGGGGGCGCGTCACTGAAGCTTTCTTT. Full variable domain (outside the CDR3, taken from reference TRBV18 and TRBJ1-1): NAGVMQNPRHLVRRRGQEARLRCSPMKGHSHVYWYRQLPEEGLKFMVYLQKENIIDESGMPKERFSAEFPKEGPSILRIQQVVRGDSAAYFCASSPAGRGRVTEAFFGQGTRLTVV.

This chain links TRBV7-2 with TRBJ2-5; tentatively, D is TRBD1 (6 bases). The CDR3 extends over 14 amino acids. Germline loops: CDR1 SGHTA, CDR2 FQGNSA. Trimming took 4 bases from V and 0 from J, leaving 9 bases between them. Here the CDR3 reads CASSSDRYQETQYF. Here the CDR3 DNA reads TGTGCCAGCAGCTCCGACAGGTACCAAGAGACCCAGTACTTC.

The chain carries TRBV4-3 and TRBJ2-3; 12 bases match TRBD2. CDR1 LGHNA and CDR2 YSLEER come from the germline V gene. The CDR3 consists of 17 residues. V shed 4 bases and J 4 bases; nucleotides not matched to a gene: 9. CDR3 sequence: CASSPGASGRGSDTQYF. The CDR3 DNA reads TGCGCCAGCAGCCCCGGGGCTAGCGGGAGGGGGTCAGATACGCAGTATTTT.

The gene calls are TRBV9 and TRBJ1-5; the D gene is possibly TRBD1 (5 bases). From germline, CDR1 is SGDLS and CDR2 YYNGEE. The germline V and J ends were trimmed by 5 bases and 4 bases, with 10 bases remaining between them. This CDR3 is built from 13 residues. CDR3 DNA sequence: TGTGCCAGCAGTCATGACAGTAATCAGCCCCAGCATTTT. Its protein is CASSHDSNQPQHF.

J is TRBJ1-1 and V is TRBV5-4, with D hard to call. The length of the CDR3 is 17 residues. CDR1 is SGHNT, CDR2 YYREEE, per germline (reference sequence). V was trimmed by 0 bases and J by 5 bases, leaving 20 bases between them. The CDR3: CASSLALTGDLRTEAFF. In nucleotides, the CDR3 is TGTGCCAGCAGCTTGGCCCTTACGGGAGATTTGAGGACTGAAGCTTTCTTT. The full variable domain, with the rest looked up from reference TRBV5-4 and TRBJ1-1, is ETGVTQSPTHLIKTRGQQVTLRCSSQSGHNTVSWYQQALGQGPQFIFQYYREEENGRGNFPPRFSGLQFPNYSSELNVNALELDDSALYLCASSLALTGDLRTEAFFGQGTRLTVV.

This clone was seen once. This sequence joins TRBV6-5 and TRBJ2-3; D possibly corresponds to TRBD2 (6 bases). Looked up from germline, CDR1 is MNHEY and CDR2 is SVGAGI. This CDR3 spans 16 amino acids. The V and J ends lost 4 bases and 0 bases respectively, with 14 bases between them. The CDR3 sequence is CASSSSTRVSTDTQYF. CDR3 DNA: TGTGCCAGCAGTTCCTCGACTAGGGTGAGCACAGATACGCAGTATTTT.

This clone was observed a few times. V and J are TRBV2 and TRBJ2-7; 7 positions match TRBD2. CDR3 length: 12 amino acids. The germline CDR1 and CDR2 sequences are SNHLY and FYNNEI. With 6 bases clipped from V and 3 bases from J, the junction kept 2 bases outside the gene matches. The CDR3: CASSRTSYEQYF. The CDR3 nucleotides are TGTGCCAGCAGCCGGACTAGCTACGAGCAGTACTTC.

CDR3 bases: TGTGCCAGCAGCCCCGGGACAGTTGACTACGAGCAGTACTTC. Its translation: CASSPGTVDYEQYF. The chain uses TRBV6-5 and TRBJ2-7; 7 bases line up with TRBD1. CDR1 and CDR2 (germline): MNHEY, SVGAGI. V shed 6 bases and J 3 bases; nucleotides not matched to a gene: 8. CDR3 length equals 14 residues.

J is TRBJ1-4 and V is TRBV9; TRBD1 aligns across 8 bases. Germline V gene lookup returns CDR1 SGDLS and CDR2 YYNGEE. This CDR3 has 14 amino acids. With 3 bases clipped from V and 5 bases from J, the junction kept 3 bases outside the gene matches. CDR3 region: CASSGTGMNEKLFF. DNA for the CDR3: TGTGCCAGCAGCGGGACAGGGATGAATGAAAAACTGTTTTTT.

The chain has TRBV11-2 and TRBJ1-3, with 8 bases fitting TRBD1. CDR1 is SGHAT and CDR2 is FQNNGV in the germline V gene. The CDR3 is 16 amino acids. The J segment lost 2 bases and the V segment lost 1 base, leaving 4 bases of the junction unmatched. The chain's CDR3 is CASSLVQGVPGNTIYF. In nucleotides, the CDR3 is TGTGCCAGCAGCTTAGTACAGGGGGTTCCTGGAAACACCATATATTTT. Supplemented by reference TRBV11-2 and TRBJ1-3, the full variable domain reads EAGVAQSPRYKIIEKRQSVAFWCNPISGHATLYWYQQILGQGPKLLIQFQNNGVVDDSQLPKDRFSAERLKGVDSTLKIQPAKLEDSAVYLCASSLVQGVPGNTIYFGEGSWLTVV.

This chain connects TRBV20-1 to TRBJ2-3; maybe TRBD2 (5 bases). There are 16 residues in the CDR3. Germline V lookup: CDR1 DFQATT, CDR2 SNEGSKA (reference sequence). V gave up 6 bases and J gave up 1 base, with 20 bases separating them. CDR3 amino acids: CSASLPWGDGTDTQYF. The CDR3 DNA follows: TGCAGTGCCAGTCTGCCGTGGGGAGATGGCACAGATACGCAGTATTTT.

J is TRBJ1-6 and V is TRBV15; D not resolved. The germline V and J ends were trimmed by 1 base and 0 bases, with 4 bases remaining between them. Germline V gene lookup returns CDR1 LNHNV and CDR2 YYDKDF (reference sequence). There are 15 residues in the CDR3. In DNA form, the CDR3 reads TGTGCCACCAGCAGAGCGGGCTCCTATAATTCACCCCTCCACTTT. The encoded protein is CATSRAGSYNSPLHF. The variable domain in full, completed from reference TRBV15 and TRBJ1-6, reads DAMVIQNPRYQVTQFGKPVTLSCSQTLNHNVMYWYQQKSSQAPKLLFHYYDKDFNNEADTPDNFQSRRPNTSFCFLDIRSPGLGDTAMYLCATSRAGSYNSPLHFGNGTRLTVT.

The chain couples TRBV27 to TRBJ1-1; the match to TRBD1 covers 9 bases. Per germline, CDR1 MNHEY and CDR2 SMNVEV (reference sequence). CDR3 size: 14 residues. J lost 4 bases, V lost 5 bases, and 5 bases had no gene match. The DNA of the CDR3 is TGTGCCAGCAGTCTACGACAGGGGGGCACTGAAGCTTTCTTT. Translating it yields CASSLRQGGTEAFF.

The rearrangement joins TRBV5-8 to TRBJ1-1; D is undetermined. The CDR3 consists of 13 residues. In germline, CDR1 is SGHTS, CDR2 YDEGEE. Trimming removed 0 bases at V and 1 base at J, with 4 bases between. The CDR3, as DNA: TGTGCCAGCAGCTTGGCCAGGAACACTGAAGCTTTCTTT. It encodes CASSLARNTEAFF.

V gene TRBV28 combines with J gene TRBJ2-7, with D hard to call. Germline assignment: CDR1 MDHEN and CDR2 SYDVKM. The length of the CDR3 is 14 residues. Trimming took 2 bases from V and 2 from J, leaving 10 bases between them. This CDR3 reads CASSLPDIAYEQYF. DNA of the CDR3: TGTGCCAGCAGTTTACCCGACATCGCCTACGAGCAGTACTTC.

The V call is TRBV3-1 (or the pseudogene TRBV3-2), the J call TRBJ2-7, with D hard to call. The V gene's germline CDR1 is LGHDT and CDR2 YNNKEL (reference sequence). Trimming pared 3 bases from V and 3 bases from J, leaving 12 bases between. The CDR3 sequence is 14 residues long. The chain's CDR3 is CASSQARSLYEQYF. For the CDR3, the DNA is TGTGCCAGCAGCCAGGCCAGATCTCTCTACGAGCAGTACTTC.